Listed below are T cell receptor beta chains from one sample, sequenced in a study of T cell repertoires in aging, cancer and after chemotherapy. TCRdb reprocessed the multiplex PCR reads via MiXCR and lists one record per CDR3 protein. This sample has 600 to 750 distinct CDR3 sequences, with 27% found just once. Sequenced: blood. These receptors all stem from a human donor with a blood cancer. The CDR3 runs from the conserved cysteine through the conserved F or W. D genes are given only for firm matches.

D | J | length | V | CDR3
. | TRBJ1-2 | 14 | TRBV5-1 | CASSLYRGEGGYTF
. | TRBJ1-5 | 16 | TRBV15 | CATSSIGGGGNQPQHF
. | TRBJ2-7 | 14 | TRBV4-3 | CASSQDEGTYEQYF
. | TRBJ2-5 | 12 | TRBV10-3 | CAISEDRQTQYF
TRBD1 | TRBJ2-5 | 15 | TRBV18 | CASSTGVSTGETQYF
TRBD2 | TRBJ2-1 | 20 | TRBV30 | CAWSASTGQGALAGALGQFF
TRBD1 | TRBJ2-2 | 16 | TRBV2 | CASSSQGADYTGELFF
. | TRBJ1-1 | 15 | TRBV5-4 | CASSRGAIMNTEAFF
. | TRBJ2-1 | 16 | TRBV19 | CASSSPGRQGYNEQFF
. | TRBJ1-2 | 13 | TRBV29-1 | CSVEDRTSYGYTF
TRBD1 | TRBJ1-2 | 15 | TRBV6-1 | CASSTRDRPSYGYTF
. | TRBJ2-7 | 16 | TRBV7-2 | CASSLVGGRGRNEQYF
TRBD1 | TRBJ2-7 | 14 | TRBV7-6 | CASSLEGQGTEQYF
TRBD1 | TRBJ2-1 | 15 | TRBV14 | CASSHWTGFTNEQFF
. | TRBJ1-4 | 15 | TRBV5-1 | CASSLQGPPNEKLFF
. | TRBJ2-1 | 12 | TRBV2 | CASRAEGSGRFF
. | TRBJ1-2 | 13 | TRBV27 | CASSSILTGGYTF
. | TRBJ1-3 | 14 | TRBV19 | CASSRGWAGNTIYF
. | TRBJ1-5 | 13 | TRBV19 | CASSGTGNQPQHF
. | TRBJ2-6 | 15 | TRBV28 | CASSLLGSGANVLTF
TRBD2 | TRBJ2-2 | 16 | TRBV4-3 | CASSQRAGGPNGELFF
. | TRBJ2-1 | 14 | TRBV10-3 | CAIRGFRGGREQFF
. | TRBJ1-1 | 14 | TRBV12-3/TRBV12-4 | CASRFPGKNTEAFF
TRBD1 | TRBJ2-7 | 15 | TRBV20-1 | CSASHPGTGEREQYF
TRBD2 | TRBJ2-3 | 16 | TRBV6-6 | CASAPGASGSTDTQYF